The 9 T cell receptor beta chains reported below all come from one sample, sequenced in a study of CD8 T cells in ankylosing spondylitis. Findings and limits, study-wide: Blood of patients with ankylosing spondylitis appeared to be characterized by a TCR beta motif of eight highly homologous variants.

No antigen has been identified for these receptors. A single record per CDR3 protein comes from TCRdb applying MiXCR to the 5' RACE reads. The table includes approximately 550,000 distinct CDR3 sequences, roughly 13% detected once. Source material: blood, either unsorted or a sorted T cell fraction (not recorded which). All receptors come from a male donor with ankylosing spondylitis.

This clonotype has just a few counts. The chain couples TRBV3-1 to TRBJ1-3; 7 positions match TRBD1. The ends lost 5 bases at V and 2 bases at J; junction bases unmatched: 6. The CDR3 extends over 15 amino acids. Germline assignment: CDR1 LGHDT and CDR2 YNNKEL (reference sequence). The CDR3 spells CASSTTGAPGNTIYF. The CDR3 nucleotides are TGTGCCAGCAGCACTACAGGGGCCCCTGGAAACACCATATATTTT.

This clonotype was counted many times. This chain connects TRBV20-1 to TRBJ2-7; D not certain. This CDR3 has 11 amino acids. The ends were cut back, 6 bases at V and 2 bases at J, with 8 bases in the middle. Germline lookup yields CDR1 DFQATT and CDR2 SNEGSKA (reference sequence). This CDR3 is CSAGLPYEQYF. The CDR3 DNA follows: TGCAGTGCCGGGCTACCCTACGAGCAGTACTTC.

This clonotype appeared many times. The rearrangement links TRBV18 to TRBJ1-1; 8 bases agree with TRBD1. V lost 8 bases to trimming and J lost 1 base; unmatched junction nucleotides: 3. The CDR3 contains 13 residues. Germline CDR1 and CDR2: KGHSH and LQKENI. The DNA of the CDR3 is TGTGCCAGCGCGGGACAGGCGAACACTGAAGCTTTCTTT. Amino acid sequence: CASAGQANTEAFF.

This clonotype was counted a few times. The V gene is TRBV11-1, the J gene TRBJ2-1; no firm D call. Germline CDR1 is SGHAT and CDR2 is FQDESV (reference sequence). This CDR3 region has 15 residues. V lost 5 bases and J lost 6, with 17 bases in between. CDR3 loop: CASSALTRPLNEQFF. The CDR3 nucleotides are TGTGCCAGCAGCGCCCTGACGCGTCCTCTCAATGAGCAGTTCTTC.

This clonotype was counted at least ten times. V and J are TRBV24-1 and TRBJ2-1; 9 bases align to TRBD1. The CDR3 contains 16 residues. V lost 0 bases and J lost 8; bases outside the gene matches: 7. Germline CDR1 KGHDR, CDR2 SFDVKD. CDR3 nucleotides: TGTGCCACCAGTGATTTGGGGGGACAGGGTTCCGATGAGCAGTTCTTC. Translated, it gives CATSDLGGQGSDEQFF.

This clonotype came up a few times. The chain joins TRBV24-1 to TRBJ1-2; 10 bases map to TRBD1. The germline gives CDR1 KGHDR, CDR2 SFDVKD. V shed 4 bases, J shed 6 bases, and the junction held 7 bases outside the gene matches. The CDR3 loop spans 15 amino acids. CDR3 region: CATSESGQGRNGYTF. CDR3 sequence (DNA): TGTGCCACCAGTGAGTCGGGACAGGGGAGGAATGGCTACACCTTC.

The rearrangement links TRBV12-3 or TRBV12-4 to TRBJ2-1, with 7 bases identical to TRBD2. The CDR3 runs to 13 residues. V was pared by 7 bases and J by 7 bases, with 7 bases of the junction left unmatched. The CDR3 DNA reads TGTGCCAGCAACCGGGAGGCGGTTAATGAGCAGTTCTTC. It codes for CASNREAVNEQFF.

The J gene is TRBJ1-4, the V gene TRBV7-9; D unresolved. V was shortened by 2 bases and J by 4 bases, with 8 bases between the two germline ends. This CDR3 has 14 amino acids. Per the germline V gene, CDR1 is SEHNR and CDR2 is FQNEAQ (reference sequence). As DNA, the CDR3 is TGTGCCAGCAGCTTATTGGACGGTAATGAAAAACTGTTTTTT. Translating it yields CASSLLDGNEKLFF. Together with reference TRBV7-9 and TRBJ1-4, the CDR3 gives the full variable domain: DTGVSQNPRHKITKRGQNVTFRCDPISEHNRLYWYRQTLGQGPEFLTYFQNEAQLEKSRLLSDRFSAERPKGSFSTLEIQRTEQGDSAMYLCASSLLDGNEKLFFGSGTQLSVL.

The chain couples TRBV29-1 to TRBJ1-2; 9 positions agree with TRBD1. The CDR3 spans 12 residues. Per the germline V gene, CDR1 is SQVTM and CDR2 is ANQGSEA. J was trimmed by 4 bases and V by 7 bases; bases with no gene match: 4. The CDR3 sequence: CSAPTGGYGYTF. CDR3 DNA: TGCAGCGCCCCGACAGGGGGCTATGGCTACACCTTC. Using reference TRBV29-1 and TRBJ1-2 for the parts outside the CDR3, the full variable domain is SAVISQKPSRDICQRGTSLTIQCQVDSQVTMMFWYRQQPGQSLTLIATANQGSEATYESGFVIDKFPISRPNLTFSTLTVSNMSPEDSSIYLCSAPTGGYGYTFGSGTRLTVV.